One and the same sample provided the 23 T cell receptor beta chains below, sequenced in a study of identical twins. TCRdb re-analysed the 5' RACE reads in MiXCR, keeping a single row per CDR3 protein. The sample lists 200,000 to 250,000 distinct CDR3 sequences, roughly 7.1% seen once, with roughly 15% in the top ten. These same records also appear under a second study, on T cells expressing NK-cell markers.

The sequenced sample consisted of CD8+ T cells sorted from blood. These receptors originate from a woman between 18 and 29 years old in good health.

This clonotype was observed once. The chain is built from TRBV27 and TRBJ2-4; TRBD2 is a possible D gene (6 bases). This CDR3 spans 16 amino acids. Germline assignment: CDR1 MNHEY and CDR2 SMNVEV (reference sequence). The V gene lost 5 bases and the J gene lost 0 bases, with 14 bases spanning the gap. CDR3 DNA sequence: TGTGCCAGCAGTACCCCGGGACTGCTAGCCAAAAACATTCAGTACTTC. Amino acid sequence: CASSTPGLLAKNIQYF.

This clonotype was counted ten times or more. Here the CDR3 reads CASSSPTGSTEAFF. The DNA for the CDR3 is TGTGCCAGCAGTTCACCGACAGGGAGCACTGAAGCTTTCTTT. V gene TRBV27 combines with J gene TRBJ1-1; 7 nucleotides align to TRBD1. The V and J ends lost 4 bases and 4 bases, in that order; junction bases with no gene match: 6. Per germline, CDR1 MNHEY and CDR2 SMNVEV (reference sequence). The CDR3 runs 14 residues.

This clonotype has ten or more counts. J is TRBJ2-7 and V is TRBV18; TRBD1 or TRBD2 may be the D gene (5 bases each). The germline CDR1 and CDR2 sequences are KGHSH and LQKENI. This CDR3 has 15 amino acids. V lost 3 bases to trimming and J lost 4 bases, with 16 bases between them. Here the CDR3 DNA reads TGTGCCAGCTCACCTCCCACACGGGGCGCGTACGAGCAGTACTTC. Protein sequence: CASSPPTRGAYEQYF. Full variable domain (remainder filled in from reference TRBV18 and TRBJ2-7): NAGVMQNPRHLVRRRGQEARLRCSPMKGHSHVYWYRQLPEEGLKFMVYLQKENIIDESGMPKERFSAEFPKEGPSILRIQQVVRGDSAAYFCASSPPTRGAYEQYFGPGTRLTVT.

With respect to this clonotype: Sequence at one end of the junction differs from germline and may be a read error. V usage is TRBV9 and J usage is TRBJ2-1; D tentatively reads TRBD1 or TRBD2 (5 bases each). Germline V gives CDR1 SGDLS, CDR2 YYNGEE. The length of the CDR3 is 15 residues. The CDR3 is CARSVRGTPYNEQFF. The CDR3 DNA reads as TGTGCCAGAAGCGTTCGAGGGACCCCCTACAATGAGCAGTTCTTC.

The V call is TRBV6-1, the J call TRBJ2-1; 7 positions agree with TRBD2. The CDR3 has 15 amino acids. CDR1 and CDR2 from the germline V gene are MNHNS and SASEGT. The V and J ends lost 6 bases and 4 bases, in that order; junction bases with no gene match: 9. The DNA for the CDR3 is TGTGCCAGCAGACCGCGGGAGAGAGCGTACAATGAGCAGTTCTTC. This gives the protein CASRPRERAYNEQFF.

The rearrangement joins TRBV7-9 to TRBJ2-3; a weak D match, TRBD2 (5 bases). Trimming left V 2 bases short and J 0 bases short, with 12 bases between. The CDR3 is made up of 16 amino acids. Germline CDR1 SEHNR, CDR2 FQNEAQ (reference sequence). CDR3 protein: CASSLMVGGSTDTQYF. For the CDR3, the DNA is TGTGCCAGCAGCTTAATGGTCGGCGGGAGCACAGATACGCAGTATTTT.

This clonotype was observed a few times. V usage is TRBV6-2 or TRBV6-3 and J usage is TRBJ2-7; the D gene is possibly TRBD2 (6 bases). The CDR3 extends over 15 amino acids. Germline V gene lookup returns CDR1 MNHEY and CDR2 SVGEGT. Trimming pared 4 bases from V and 5 bases from J, leaving 18 bases between. The CDR3 region has the DNA TGTGCCAGCAGTTTAACCTCGGGACTTGCCGACGAGCAGTACTTC. It specifies CASSLTSGLADEQYF.

This clonotype was recorded many times. This chain links TRBV12-3 or TRBV12-4 with TRBJ2-1, with 8 positions matching TRBD2. CDR3 length: 15 amino acids. After removal of 3 bases from V and 2 bases from J, the junction contained 3 bases not matched to a gene. The CDR3 nucleotides read TGTGCCAGCAGTTTGGTAGCGGGGACCTACAATGAGCAGTTCTTC. As protein: CASSLVAGTYNEQFF.

This clonotype was seen more than once but under ten times. The V gene is TRBV11-2, the J gene TRBJ2-1; D is ambiguous. Germline assignment: CDR1 SGHAT and CDR2 FQNNGV. With 8 bases removed from V and 0 bases from J, the gap between germline ends came to 8 bases. The CDR3 sequence is 13 residues long. The CDR3 protein is CASEWNSYNEQFF. Written as DNA, the CDR3 is TGTGCCAGCGAGTGGAACTCCTACAATGAGCAGTTCTTC.

This chain joins TRBV4-3 and TRBJ2-7; TRBD1 or TRBD2 may be the D gene (5 bases each). Germline V gives CDR1 LGHNA, CDR2 YSLEER. This CDR3 has 15 residues. V lost 3 bases to trimming and J lost 3 bases, with 15 bases between them. The CDR3 sequence: CASSQSKEGRYEQYF. The CDR3, as DNA: TGCGCCAGCAGCCAGAGTAAAGAGGGGCGCTACGAGCAGTACTTC.

The V gene is TRBV29-1, the J gene TRBJ1-3; 9 bases align to TRBD1. The ends lost 6 bases at V and 0 bases at J; junction bases unmatched: 6. The CDR3 runs 15 residues. Germline V lookup: CDR1 SQVTM, CDR2 ANQGSEA. The CDR3 sequence is CSVTGTGLSGNTIYF. In DNA, the CDR3 is TGCAGCGTAACCGGGACAGGGCTCTCTGGAAACACCATATATTTT.

There are a few counts of this clonotype. This sequence joins TRBV10-3 and TRBJ1-4, with a possible D match to TRBD1 (5 bases). This CDR3 contains 17 residues. CDR1 is ENHRY, CDR2 SYGVKD, per germline. V was shortened by 10 bases and J by 0 bases, with 21 bases between the two germline ends. CDR3 loop: CAKTLLTGRPTNEKLFF. The CDR3 coding sequence is TGTGCCAAGACACTCCTTACAGGCAGGCCAACTAATGAAAAACTGTTTTTT.

The chain is built from TRBV20-1 and TRBJ1-2, with D hard to call. Germline V gives CDR1 DFQATT, CDR2 SNEGSKA (reference sequence). The CDR3 is 12 residues long. Trimming pared 4 bases from V and 7 bases from J, leaving 13 bases between. The CDR3 DNA reads TGCAGTGCTACTCGAGGAGGTGGTGGCTACACCTTC. Amino acids: CSATRGGGGYTF.

This clonotype appeared many times. J is TRBJ2-2 and V is TRBV7-7; the match to TRBD2 covers 8 bases. CDR1 SSHAT and CDR2 FNYEAQ come from the germline V gene (reference sequence). The V segment lost 2 bases and the J segment 11 bases; nucleotides outside the gene matches: 19. The CDR3 is made up of 18 amino acids. The CDR3 reads CASSLTPAGLGFTRELFF. As DNA, the CDR3 is TGTGCCAGCAGCTTAACTCCCGCGGGACTAGGGTTCACGCGTGAGCTGTTTTTT.

The V gene is TRBV27, the J gene TRBJ2-7, with 8 bases fitting TRBD1. The CDR3 is made up of 14 amino acids. Germline V lookup: CDR1 MNHEY, CDR2 SMNVEV (reference sequence). V gave up 2 bases and J gave up 2 bases; unmatched junction bases: 2. CDR3: CASSLQGAPYEQYF. The CDR3 coding sequence is TGTGCCAGCAGTTTACAGGGGGCGCCCTACGAGCAGTACTTC.

The chain joins TRBV27 to TRBJ2-1; D gene unclear. This CDR3 has 13 residues. The germline V gene has CDR1 MNHEY and CDR2 SMNVEV (reference sequence). Trimming cost V 6 bases and J 0 bases, with 6 bases left between them. CDR3 region: CASRPSSYNEQFF. The CDR3 nucleotides are TGTGCCAGCAGGCCAAGCTCCTACAATGAGCAGTTCTTC.

The table lists this clonotype with many counts. V and J are TRBV12-3 or TRBV12-4 and TRBJ2-7; D is uncertain. Trimming removed 2 bases at V and 4 bases at J, with 3 bases between. This CDR3 has 11 amino acids. The CDR3 DNA follows: TGTGCCAGCAGTTTACAGTACGAGCAGTACTTC. Residues: CASSLQYEQYF.

This clonotype was found a few times. The chain has TRBV27 and TRBJ1-6; D might be TRBD1 (6 bases). The CDR3 is made up of 13 amino acids. V lost 5 bases to trimming and J lost 8 bases, with 10 bases between them. The germline V gene has CDR1 MNHEY and CDR2 SMNVEV (reference sequence). CDR3 DNA: TGTGCCAGCAGTACCGCAGGGGATTCACCCCTCCACTTT. Its translation is CASSTAGDSPLHF.

This chain uses TRBV3-1 with TRBJ2-6, with 10 bases identical to TRBD2. Germline CDR1 is LGHDT and CDR2 is YNNKEL (reference sequence). V dropped 8 bases and J dropped 3; count of bases not matched to a gene: 4. The CDR3 consists of 15 residues. DNA of the CDR3: TGTGCCAGCCTCCTAGCGGGAGTTGGGGCCAACGTCCTGACTTTC. It yields the protein CASLLAGVGANVLTF.

This chain connects TRBV18 to TRBJ2-7; D gene unclear. V was pared by 6 bases and J by 0 bases, with 9 bases between. This CDR3 contains 13 residues. Germline V gene sequence: CDR1 KGHSH, CDR2 LQKENI. In DNA form, the CDR3 reads TGTGCCAGCTCTCAACGGGCCTCCTACGAGCAGTACTTC. Encoded protein: CASSQRASYEQYF. The variable domain in full, with the rest retrieved from reference TRBV18 and TRBJ2-7, is NAGVMQNPRHLVRRRGQEARLRCSPMKGHSHVYWYRQLPEEGLKFMVYLQKENIIDESGMPKERFSAEFPKEGPSILRIQQVVRGDSAAYFCASSQRASYEQYFGPGTRLTVT.

This clonotype has only a few counts. The chain uses TRBV5-6 and TRBJ2-2; no reliable D call. The germline CDR1 and CDR2 sequences are SGHDT and YYEEEE. The CDR3 has 17 amino acids. Trimming removed 0 bases at V and 6 bases at J, with 18 bases between. The CDR3 protein is CASSLGSELGVAGELFF. The CDR3 DNA is TGTGCCAGCAGCTTGGGGTCAGAGTTAGGTGTCGCCGGGGAGCTGTTTTTT.

The gene calls are TRBV6-1 and TRBJ2-1; 7 bases are a match to TRBD2. This CDR3 has 15 amino acids. V was pared by 8 bases and J by 3 bases, with 10 bases of the junction left unmatched. The germline gives CDR1 MNHNS, CDR2 SASEGT. The CDR3 bases are TGTGCCAGCGCTGAGGGAGCGGGACTCTACAATGAGCAGTTCTTC. Translation: CASAEGAGLYNEQFF.

V usage is TRBV27 and J usage is TRBJ2-7; the D gene could be TRBD1 or TRBD2 (5 bases each). Germline CDR1 MNHEY, CDR2 SMNVEV (reference sequence). CDR3 size: 15 residues. V was cut by 6 bases and J by 1 base, with 16 bases left in between. The CDR3 DNA is TGTGCCAGCAGGGGGGAGATATTAGGGTCCTACGAGCAGTACTTC. Translating gives CASRGEILGSYEQYF.